Each of the 6 T cell receptor beta chains below was sequenced from the same sample in a study of T cell responses to AZD1222 COVID-19 vaccine. Here immunoSEQ multiplex PCR was the method, and the copy in TCRdb shows in-frame clones only, minus some. This sample has roughly 81,000 clones, with approximately 86% found just once. Here the sequenced sample was peripheral blood, taken on day 0 of AZD1222 vaccination. The receptors were sampled from an adult in good health.

V and J are TRBV19 and TRBJ2-7, with D maybe TRBD1 (5 bases). The CDR3 sequence is 14 residues long. The V gene's germline CDR1 is LNHDA and CDR2 SQIVND (reference sequence). V shed 4 bases and J shed 3 bases, with 13 bases lying between them. CDR3 bases: TGTGCCAGTAGTAAGCAGGGAAGGGACTACGAGCAGTACTTC. Translating gives CASSKQGRDYEQYF.

This clone is a singleton in its sample. The V and J genes are TRBV28 and TRBJ2-1, with D possibly being TRBD1 (6 bases). Between the trimmed V and J ends, which lost 6 bases and 3 bases, there was a span of 21 bases. Germline V gene lookup returns CDR1 MDHEN and CDR2 SYDVKM. This CDR3 is 17 amino acids long. The CDR3 DNA follows: TGTGCCAGCAGAAGTGGGGCGTGGGGGCGCGTCTACAATGAGCAGTTCTTC. Encoded protein: CASRSGAWGRVYNEQFF.

The rearrangement links TRBV7-8 to TRBJ1-6; 7 bases are shared with TRBD1. This CDR3 has 16 residues. V was pared by 6 bases and J by 7 bases, with 12 bases of the junction left unmatched. Germline V lookup: CDR1 SGHVS, CDR2 FQNEAQ. The CDR3 DNA is TGTGCCAGCAGGGAGGGACAGACCTCTTGGAATTCACCCCTCCACTTT. Protein sequence: CASREGQTSWNSPLHF.

The chain uses TRBV11-2 and TRBJ1-2; possibly TRBD1 for D (6 bases). V was shortened by 5 bases and J by 6 bases, with 13 bases between the two germline ends. The CDR3 consists of 13 residues. Germline loops: CDR1 SGHAT, CDR2 FQNNGV. CDR3: CASSRTAGDGYTF. The CDR3, as DNA: TGTGCCAGCAGCCGGACAGCCGGGGATGGCTACACCTTC. Full variable domain (outside the CDR3, taken from reference TRBV11-2 and TRBJ1-2): EAGVAQSPRYKIIEKRQSVAFWCNPISGHATLYWYQQILGQGPKLLIQFQNNGVVDDSQLPKDRFSAERLKGVDSTLKIQPAKLEDSAVYLCASSRTAGDGYTFGSGTRLTVV.

The chain carries TRBV19 and TRBJ2-1, with D tentatively TRBD2 (6 bases). V was pared by 9 bases and J by 1 base, with 16 bases between. The CDR3 length is 15 residues. The germline V gene encodes CDR1 LNHDA and CDR2 SQIVND (reference sequence). For the CDR3, the DNA is TGTGCCAGCCAAAAAGGGCGGGGTTCCTACAATGAGCAGTTCTTC. Its protein product is CASQKGRGSYNEQFF.

V and J are TRBV10-3 and TRBJ1-1, with a possible D match to TRBD1 (6 bases). Germline CDR1 ENHRY, CDR2 SYGVKD. The CDR3 runs 15 residues. Trimming took off 2 bases at V and 1 base at J, with 11 bases between the two ends. CDR3 in amino acids: CAISEPGQQNTEAFF. CDR3 sequence (DNA): TGTGCCATCAGTGAGCCTGGACAGCAGAACACTGAAGCTTTCTTT.